This T cell receptor beta chain is drawn from a study of beta chain features in type 1 diabetes. At the level of the study: Healthy donors, compared against patients, showed similar age, gender and cell yields.

The germline V gene has CDR1 MNHEY and CDR2 SVGAGI. The CDR3 consists of 12 residues. The V gene lost 5 bases and the J gene lost 7 bases, with 11 bases spanning the gap. In the case of this clone: Antigen specificity is unknown.

The study reverse transcribed the entire isolated RNA, so it sequenced expressed TCRB transcripts. Each sample of naive, central memory or regulatory T cells had, on average, about 3.57 million reads. Only in-frame clones appear in the TCRdb table, and some are missing; sequencing was by immunoSEQ multiplex PCR. The sample shows about 400,000 clones, about 12% of them seen only once. Study-wide results and caveats: Lower insertion and higher deletion counts appeared at VDJ junctions in type 1 diabetes patients. Within the patient group, naive, central memory and Treg TCRB repertoires appeared more similar to each other than within healthy donors. A moderate, significant TCRB CDR3 shortening appeared in type 1 diabetes across four CD4+ subsets.

Sequenced: naive CD4+ T cells from blood. The clonotype originates from a young woman with type 1 diabetes. The chain couples TRBV6-5 to TRBJ2-5; D is perhaps TRBD2 (6 bases). CDR3 protein: CASSGGAATQYF. The DNA of the CDR3 is TGTGCCAGCAGTGGAGGGGCAGCGACCCAGTACTTC.